A selection of T cell receptor beta chains follows, all from one sample in a study of CD8+ T cells in alopecia areata. Sequencing was performed with immunoSEQ multiplex PCR; in TCRdb, only in-frame clones are kept and a portion is missing. The sample carries some 96,000 clones, about 58% recorded once. Sequenced here: CD8+ T cells sorted from blood, sampled at week 4, from a patient treated with tofacitinib. The receptors shown here come from a human donor with alopecia areata. CDR3s leave out the opening cysteine and the closing phenylalanine or tryptophan. Fields, in order: V gene, J gene, CDR3 protein.

V: TRBV30; J: TRBJ1-4; CDR3: AWSVVLWGSGDEKLF
V: TRBV25-1; J: TRBJ2-1; CDR3: ASSEYFRAEYNEQF
V: TRBV2; J: TRBJ2-2; CDR3: ASRDRGSGELF
V: TRBV30; J: TRBJ2-1; CDR3: AWSATVGNEQF
V: TRBV7-9; J: TRBJ2-3; CDR3: ASSLLGTVGTSTDTQY
V: TRBV9; J: TRBJ2-1; CDR3: ASSATGAPNNEQF
V: TRBV5-1; J: TRBJ2-1; CDR3: ASSLVGSSGLYNEQF
V: TRBV7-9; J: TRBJ1-1; CDR3: ASSLVLTPEAF
V: TRBV6-5; J: TRBJ1-1; CDR3: ASSPNVPRATEAF
V: TRBV7-9; J: TRBJ2-1; CDR3: ASSSGTGYNEQF
V: TRBV18; J: TRBJ2-7; CDR3: ASSPPQGPGYEQY
V: TRBV7-9; J: TRBJ2-5; CDR3: ASSLIGAQETQY
V: TRBV6-5; J: TRBJ2-7; CDR3: VSSLAGTSYEQY
V: TRBV7-9; J: TRBJ2-5; CDR3: ASTRVGRSETQY
V: TRBV27; J: NA; CDR3: ASRGLGDYEQY
V: TRBV7-2; J: TRBJ1-1; CDR3: ASGALNTEAF
V: TRBV27; J: TRBJ2-5; CDR3: ASSLTRTAQETQY
V: TRBV4-2; J: TRBJ1-2; CDR3: ASSRARGATLYGYT
V: TRBV6-6; J: TRBJ1-4; CDR3: ASRPGRAHREKLF
V: TRBV2; J: TRBJ2-3; CDR3: ASSGGAADRADTQY
V: TRBV5-1; J: TRBJ1-2; CDR3: ASSLALTGGRGYT
V: TRBV2; J: TRBJ2-6; CDR3: ASSVNPSSSGANVLT
V: TRBV15; J: TRBJ2-5; CDR3: ATSRHRTGQETQY